The TCR beta chain under discussion was sequenced for a study of OX40 agonist ivuxolimab in advanced cancers. Clones were sequenced by immunoSEQ multiplex PCR, and TCRdb holds only the in-frame ones, with some missing. Among approximately 20,000 clones listed, approximately 80% were seen once. Study findings and constraints: Among the lowest peripheral clonal expansion occurred in 0.1-3.0 mg/kg partial responders.

To note about this clone: The antigen remains undetermined.

Peripheral blood came from all dose cohorts at three timepoints. Trimming stripped 2 bases from V and 0 bases from J, with 8 bases between. Germline values: CDR1 SGHTA, CDR2 FQGNSA. The CDR3 extends over 15 amino acids. The chain recombines TRBV7-2 with TRBJ2-1; D gene unclear. Sample: CD4+ or CD8+ T cells sorted from blood, taken in a trial of the OX40 agonist ivuxolimab. The receptor's source is an adult with an advanced solid tumor such as melanoma, head and neck, liver or kidney cancer. CDR3 amino acids: CASSLRSSSYNEQFF. CDR3 sequence (DNA): TGTGCCAGCAGCTTACGTAGCAGCTCCTACAATGAGCAGTTCTTC.